Shown below are 2 T cell receptor beta chains from a single sample sequenced in a study of a mutant IDH1 vaccine in newly diagnosed glioma. Time point here: week 5, during vaccination. Every vaccine dose comprised 300 ug of mutant IDH1 20-mer peptide plus topical imiquimod. These TCRs are of unknown antigen specificity. Here immunoSEQ multiplex PCR was the method, and the copy in TCRdb shows in-frame clones only, minus some. Of tens of thousands of clones listed, about 80% are singletons. The source material was PBMCs, sampled from a glioma patient whose treatment included an IDH1 peptide vaccine. The receptor source for this set is a man younger than 45 with glioma.

This clone was picked up one time. The V and J genes are TRBV5-1 and TRBJ1-2; D unresolved. The CDR3 is 14 amino acids. Germline V gene sequence: CDR1 SGHRS, CDR2 YFSETQ. Trimming left V 3 bases short and J 7 bases short, with 16 bases between. This chain's CDR3 is CASSSRGSGRGYTF. The CDR3 region has the DNA TGCGCCAGCAGCTCCAGAGGCTCCGGGCGTGGCTACACCTTC.

The chain is built from TRBV15 and TRBJ2-2, with D hard to call. CDR1 is LNHNV and CDR2 is YYDKDF in the germline V gene (reference sequence). The CDR3 is made up of 13 amino acids. Trimming pared 4 bases from V and 5 bases from J, leaving 8 bases between. The DNA for the CDR3 is TGTGCCACCAGCATACTGGGTACCGGGGAGCTGTTTTTT. Its protein product is CATSILGTGELFF.